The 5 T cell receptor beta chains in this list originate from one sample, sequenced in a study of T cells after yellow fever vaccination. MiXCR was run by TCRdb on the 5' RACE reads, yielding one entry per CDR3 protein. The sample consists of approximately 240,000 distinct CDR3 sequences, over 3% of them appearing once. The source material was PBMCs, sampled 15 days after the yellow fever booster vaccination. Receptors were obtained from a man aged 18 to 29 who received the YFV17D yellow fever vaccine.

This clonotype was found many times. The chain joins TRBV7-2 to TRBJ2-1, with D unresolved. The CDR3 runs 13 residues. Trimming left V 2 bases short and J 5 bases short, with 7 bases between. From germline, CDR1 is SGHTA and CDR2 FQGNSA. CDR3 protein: CASSLYNDNEQFF. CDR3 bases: TGTGCCAGCAGCTTATATAATGACAATGAGCAGTTCTTC.

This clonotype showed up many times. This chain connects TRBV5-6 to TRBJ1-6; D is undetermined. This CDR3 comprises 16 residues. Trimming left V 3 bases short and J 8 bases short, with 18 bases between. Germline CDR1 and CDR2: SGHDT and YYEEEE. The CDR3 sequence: CASSSLMAGIDSPLHF. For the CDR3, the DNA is TGTGCCAGCAGCTCCCTAATGGCCGGGATTGATTCACCCCTCCACTTT.

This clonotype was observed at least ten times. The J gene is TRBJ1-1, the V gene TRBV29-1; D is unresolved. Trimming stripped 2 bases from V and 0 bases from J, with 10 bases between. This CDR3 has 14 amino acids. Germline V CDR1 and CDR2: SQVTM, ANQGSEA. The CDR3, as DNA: TGCAGCGTTGAATCAGCCACCATGAACACTGAAGCTTTCTTT. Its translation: CSVESATMNTEAFF. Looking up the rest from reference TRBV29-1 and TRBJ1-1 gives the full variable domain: SAVISQKPSRDICQRGTSLTIQCQVDSQVTMMFWYRQQPGQSLTLIATANQGSEATYESGFVIDKFPISRPNLTFSTLTVSNMSPEDSSIYLCSVESATMNTEAFFGQGTRLTVV.

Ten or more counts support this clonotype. The CDR3 protein is CATSPGLLIEQFF. Written as DNA, the CDR3 is TGTGCCACCTCTCCCGGACTACTTATTGAGCAGTTCTTC. The chain employs TRBV27 and TRBJ2-1, with a possible D match to TRBD2 (6 bases). Trimming pared 10 bases from V and 9 bases from J, leaving 19 bases between. This CDR3 has 13 amino acids. CDR1 MNHEY and CDR2 SMNVEV come from the germline V gene (reference sequence).

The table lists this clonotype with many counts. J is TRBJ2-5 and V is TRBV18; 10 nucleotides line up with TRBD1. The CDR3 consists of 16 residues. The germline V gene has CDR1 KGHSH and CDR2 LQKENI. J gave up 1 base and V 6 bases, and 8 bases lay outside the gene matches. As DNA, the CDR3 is TGTGCCAGCTCCCTTATAGGGACAGGGGCCCAAGAGACCCAGTACTTC. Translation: CASSLIGTGAQETQYF.